This T cell receptor beta chain was identified in a study of T cell responses to AZD1222 COVID-19 vaccine. V shed 5 bases and J shed 8 bases, with 10 bases lying between them. The CDR3 runs 12 residues. Germline CDR1 reads SGHTA; CDR2 reads FQGNSA. Sequencing was performed with immunoSEQ multiplex PCR; in TCRdb, only in-frame clones are kept and a portion is missing. The repertoire holds 140,000 to 150,000 clones, 92% seen once, with approximately 3.5% in the top ten. The clonotype was recovered from an adult who received the AZD1222 COVID-19 vaccine. This chain uses TRBV7-2 with TRBJ2-1, with D uncertain. The sequencing used peripheral blood, collected 28 days after the second AZD1222 dose. This CDR3 reads CASSPRRDEQFF. As DNA, the CDR3 is TGTGCCAGCAGCCCCCGGCGCGATGAGCAGTTCTTC.